The sequence of this TCR beta chain was determined in a study of blood T cell repertoires in COVID-19. Study context: COVID-19 samples collected from the United States, Italy and Spain covered acute and convalescent phases. The analysed material was cDNA or gDNA that came from T cells, B-cell-depleted T cells, or PBMCs.

Sequencing was performed with immunoSEQ multiplex PCR; in TCRdb, only in-frame clones are kept and a portion is missing. The sample yields a few hundred thousand clones, 80% to 90% seen once. A single count supports this clone. Germline V CDR1 and CDR2: SGHTA, FQGNSA. The CDR3 is 14 amino acids. Trimming removed 2 bases at V and 2 bases at J, with 9 bases between. The chain links TRBV7-2 to TRBJ1-2; D not certain. The sequence came from a man aged 18 to 29 with COVID-19, enrolled during active disease. The specimen was peripheral blood. The CDR3 coding sequence is TGTGCCAGCAGCTTAACACCAGGAAACTATGGCTACACCTTC. It codes for CASSLTPGNYGYTF.